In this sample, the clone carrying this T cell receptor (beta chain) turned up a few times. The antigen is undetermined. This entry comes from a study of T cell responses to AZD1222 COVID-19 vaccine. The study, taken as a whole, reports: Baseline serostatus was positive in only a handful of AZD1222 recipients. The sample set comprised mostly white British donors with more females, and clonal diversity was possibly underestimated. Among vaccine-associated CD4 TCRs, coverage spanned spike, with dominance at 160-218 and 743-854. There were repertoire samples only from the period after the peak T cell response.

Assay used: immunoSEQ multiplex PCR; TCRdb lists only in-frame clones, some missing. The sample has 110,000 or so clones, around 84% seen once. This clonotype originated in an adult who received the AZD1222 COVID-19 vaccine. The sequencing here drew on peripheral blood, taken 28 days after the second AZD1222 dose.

The CDR3 protein is CATSVGAGRLYEQYF. In DNA, the CDR3 is TGTGCCACCAGTGTTGGGGCAGGGAGACTCTACGAGCAGTACTTC. This chain uses TRBV24-1 with TRBJ2-7, with D tentatively TRBD1 or TRBD2 (5 bases each). The CDR3 length is 15 residues. Trimming pared 5 bases from V and 3 bases from J, leaving 16 bases between. Germline values: CDR1 KGHDR, CDR2 SFDVKD.